This TCR beta chain was sequenced for a study of cytotoxic CD8 clonotypes in ibrutinib-treated CLL. This CDR3 comprises 13 residues. Germline CDR1 KGHSH, CDR2 LQKENI. With 3 bases removed from V and 4 bases from J, the gap between germline ends came to 9 bases. Here immunoSEQ multiplex PCR was the method, and the copy in TCRdb shows in-frame clones only, minus some. In the table there are approximately 300,000 clones, about 80% of which are singletons. This specimen was PBMCs, taken before ibrutinib treatment. The TCR comes from a human donor with chronic lymphocytic leukemia. The V and J genes are TRBV18 and TRBJ1-1; D unresolved. The CDR3 here is CASSPIRGTEAFF. DNA of the CDR3: TGTGCCAGCTCACCTATCAGAGGCACTGAAGCTTTCTTT.